The 2 T cell receptor beta chains below were found in one sample sequenced in a study of T cell repertoires in cytomegalovirus infection. TCRdb processed the reads anew with MiXCR; each CDR3 protein has one entry. The data hold 250,000 or so distinct CDR3 sequences, with roughly 9% observed a single time. Sequencing was performed on PBMCs. The origin of the receptors is a human donor in good health (CMV status not recorded). Some clones in this sample may be carry-over from other donors' samples.

In its sample, this clonotype was seen a few times. In DNA, the CDR3 is TGTGCCAGCAGCTTAGTGGGGCGAGGAGATTATGGCTACACCTTC. Translated, it gives CASSLVGRGDYGYTF. This chain links TRBV11-2 with TRBJ1-2; possibly TRBD1 for D (5 bases). V was shortened by 1 base and J by 5 bases, with 14 bases between the two germline ends. Germline V gene data show CDR1 as SGHAT and CDR2 as FQNNGV. This CDR3 region has 15 residues.

This clonotype was recorded many times. V and J are TRBV6-2 or TRBV6-3 and TRBJ1-1; maybe TRBD1 (6 bases). Germline lookup yields CDR1 MNHEY and CDR2 SVGEGT. V lost 5 bases, J lost 6 bases, and 13 bases lay in between. CDR3 length equals 13 residues. The CDR3 region is CASSSDRTAEAFF. CDR3 nucleotides: TGTGCCAGCAGTAGCGACAGGACGGCTGAAGCTTTCTTT.